This T cell receptor (beta chain) was profiled in a study of blood T cell repertoires in COVID-19 (dated by TCRdb to about 2020). Concerning the study at large: Collaborator samples came from the United States, Italy and Spain and covered acute and convalescent phases of COVID-19. The prospective study material was composed of cDNA or gDNA derived from T cells, B-cell-depleted T cells, or PBMCs. The dataset comprised deeply sampled blood TCRbeta repertoires from subjects exposed to, actively infected with, or recovered from COVID-19. The repertoires were released in a freely available public database meant as a resource for research on the immune response to SARS-CoV-2. Samples came from the ongoing ImmuneRACE study (first 160 participants) plus 1,254 subjects from 6 global collaborators. Nearly every sample came with metadata listing a de-identified subject ID, COVID-19 status, age in years and sex. HLA class I and class II types, where available, came from metadata supplied by the sample provider rather than from assay-based typing.

TCRbeta CDR3 regions were amplified from genomic DNA using the immunoSEQ Assay, a bias-controlled multiplex PCR. The study's own analysis went as follows. Within the assay, amplification of reference gene primers was used to estimate how many nucleated cells each sample contained. To quantify the absolute abundance of each unique TCRbeta CDR3 rearrangement, sequence reads were collapsed and filtered. For each sample, productive Simpson clonality was calculated as the square root of Simpson's diversity index across productive rearrangements. TCRdb took this table from immuneACCESS and kept in-frame rearrangements with V and J called. Such tables lack part of the clones; where checked against another copy, unresolved V genes explain under half of the gap, and the rest is unexplained. That table is the source of V, J and clone size, and D and trimming were worked out from the DNA. This sample gives a few hundred thousand clones in total; over 75% of them show up just once. Of the sample, 1.5% to 2% falls within the top ten clones.

The research as a whole found: The quantity of clinical and demographic metadata differed by source and by participant and was supplied without curation.

The CDR3 goes from the cysteine to the phenylalanine over 14 residues. The kept DNA is CDR3 alone, 42 bases in frame from the first base. V is pared back by 3 bases and J by 4 bases, with 12 bases lying between the germline termini. Based on the germline V gene (reference sequence), the CDR1 and CDR2 sequences are SEHNR and FQNEAQ. With respect to this clone: The antigen this receptor binds is unknown. The input lacks base qualities; no much larger clone sits a single base away.

Whole blood was collected in K2EDTA tubes by collaborating institutions according to the institutions' own protocols. Collaborator samples were shipped for TCRbeta analysis as frozen whole blood, isolated PBMCs, or DNA extracted from either sample type. The V gene is TRBV7-9 and the J gene is TRBJ1-2; matching of 6 bases hints at TRBD1 as the D gene. This clonotype originated in a man in his forties with active or convalescent COVID-19. Sequenced material: peripheral blood. The sequenced DNA is TGTGCCAGCAGCTTTGGACAGACTTTCTATGGCTACACCTTC. The translation is CASSFGQTFYGYTF.